This T cell receptor (beta chain) was obtained from a study of T-cell memory formation after mild COVID-19. As to this clonotype: The target antigen is unknown.

Overall study results and limits: Some SARS-CoV-2-responding clones were already detected in memory before infection. Clones that got smaller from day 15 to 85 had even CD4/CD8, while clones growing later tipped toward CD4+.

TCRdb redid the calling of the 5' RACE reads with MiXCR, one entry per CDR3 protein. The data show about 620,000 distinct CDR3 sequences, roughly 18% seen once. The TCR sequence derives from an adult woman who had mild COVID-19 (a few samples of this study predate the infection). Cell type and time point are not known. Sequencing was done on a sample of PBMCs or a T cell subset sorted from them (not recorded which).

The CDR3 coding sequence is TGTGCCAGCAGTCCCGGACAGGTCCCTACCGGGGAGCTGTTTTTT. It is translated as CASSPGQVPTGELFF. V is TRBV27 and J is TRBJ2-2, with 7 bases fitting TRBD1. The CDR3 spans 15 residues. CDR1 and CDR2 from the germline V gene are MNHEY and SMNVEV (reference sequence). V shed 5 bases, J shed 5 bases, and the junction held 8 bases outside the gene matches.